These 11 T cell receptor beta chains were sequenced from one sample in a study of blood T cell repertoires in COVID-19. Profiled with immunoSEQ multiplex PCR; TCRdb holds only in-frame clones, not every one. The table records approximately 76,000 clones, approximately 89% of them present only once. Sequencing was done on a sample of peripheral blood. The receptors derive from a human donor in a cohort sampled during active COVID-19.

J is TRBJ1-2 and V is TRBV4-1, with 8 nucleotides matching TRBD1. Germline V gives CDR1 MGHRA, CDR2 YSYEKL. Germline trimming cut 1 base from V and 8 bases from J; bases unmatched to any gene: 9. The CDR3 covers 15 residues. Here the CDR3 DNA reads TGCGCCAGCAGCCAAGCGGGACAGGCCTATGGCGGCTACACCTTC. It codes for CASSQAGQAYGGYTF.

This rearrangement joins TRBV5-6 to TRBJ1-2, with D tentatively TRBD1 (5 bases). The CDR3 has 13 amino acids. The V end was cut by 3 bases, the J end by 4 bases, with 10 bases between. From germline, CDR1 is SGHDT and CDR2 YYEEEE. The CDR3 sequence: CASSSGTAYGYTF. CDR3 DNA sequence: TGTGCCAGCAGCTCGGGGACTGCCTATGGCTACACCTTC.

CDR3 in amino acids: CASSQDRGQGRRDEQYF. CDR3 coding DNA: TGTGCCAGCAGCCAAGATCGAGGACAGGGAAGGCGCGACGAGCAGTACTTC. V gene TRBV3-1 (or the pseudogene TRBV3-2) combines with J gene TRBJ2-7, with 8 nucleotides matching TRBD1. This CDR3 region has 17 residues. Looked up from germline, CDR1 is LGHDT and CDR2 is YNNKEL (reference sequence). V shed 0 bases and J 5 bases; nucleotides not matched to a gene: 12.

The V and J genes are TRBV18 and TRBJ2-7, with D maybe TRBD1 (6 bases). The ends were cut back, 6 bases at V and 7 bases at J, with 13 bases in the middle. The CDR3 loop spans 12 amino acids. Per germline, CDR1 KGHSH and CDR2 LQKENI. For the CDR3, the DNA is TGTGCCAGCTCTCTACAGGGTGGAGAGCAGTACTTC. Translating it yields CASSLQGGEQYF.

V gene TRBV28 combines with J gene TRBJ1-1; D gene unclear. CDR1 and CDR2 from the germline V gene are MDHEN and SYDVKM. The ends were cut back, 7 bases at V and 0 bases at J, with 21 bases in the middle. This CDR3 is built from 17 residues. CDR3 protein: CASTLLSGYRMNTEAFF. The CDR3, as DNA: TGTGCCAGCACCCTCCTTAGTGGGTACAGAATGAACACTGAAGCTTTCTTT.

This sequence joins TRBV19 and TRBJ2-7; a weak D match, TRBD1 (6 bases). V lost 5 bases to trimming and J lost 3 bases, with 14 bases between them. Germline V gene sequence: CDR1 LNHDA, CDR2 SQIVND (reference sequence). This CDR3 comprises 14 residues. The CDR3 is CASSLQGGHYEQYF. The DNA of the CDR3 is TGTGCCAGTAGTCTACAGGGTGGTCACTACGAGCAGTACTTC.

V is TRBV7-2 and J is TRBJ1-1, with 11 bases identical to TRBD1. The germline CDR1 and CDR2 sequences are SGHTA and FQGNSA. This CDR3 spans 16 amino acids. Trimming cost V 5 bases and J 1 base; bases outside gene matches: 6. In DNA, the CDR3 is TGTGCCAGCAGCCCAGGGACAGGGGGGAAGAACACTGAAGCTTTCTTT. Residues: CASSPGTGGKNTEAFF.

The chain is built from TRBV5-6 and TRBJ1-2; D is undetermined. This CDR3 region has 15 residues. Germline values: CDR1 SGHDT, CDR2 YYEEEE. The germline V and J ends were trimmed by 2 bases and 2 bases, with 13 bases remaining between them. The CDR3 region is CASSLGSIVNYGYTF. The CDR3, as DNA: TGTGCCAGCAGCTTAGGGAGTATAGTAAACTATGGCTACACCTTC.

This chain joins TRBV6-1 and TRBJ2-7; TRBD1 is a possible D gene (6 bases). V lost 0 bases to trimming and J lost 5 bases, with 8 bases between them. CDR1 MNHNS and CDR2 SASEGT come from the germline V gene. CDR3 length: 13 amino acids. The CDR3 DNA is TGTGCCAGCAGTGAAGCCAGGGGCCACGAGCAGTACTTC. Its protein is CASSEARGHEQYF.

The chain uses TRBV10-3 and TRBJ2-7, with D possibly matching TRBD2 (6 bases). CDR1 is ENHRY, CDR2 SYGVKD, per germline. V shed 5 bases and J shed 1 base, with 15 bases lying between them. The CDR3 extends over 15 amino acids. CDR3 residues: CAISQLAGTSYEQYF. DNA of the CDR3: TGTGCCATCAGTCAATTAGCAGGGACTTCCTACGAGCAGTACTTC.

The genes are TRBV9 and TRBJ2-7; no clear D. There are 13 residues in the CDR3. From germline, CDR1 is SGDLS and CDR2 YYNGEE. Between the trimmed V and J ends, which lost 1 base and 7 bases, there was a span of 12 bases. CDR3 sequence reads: CASSVSDLGEQYF. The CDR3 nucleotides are TGTGCCAGCAGCGTATCCGACTTAGGAGAGCAGTACTTC.